This TCR beta chain originates from a study of T cell responses to AZD1222 COVID-19 vaccine. Clones were read by immunoSEQ multiplex PCR, and TCRdb kept only the in-frame ones, dropping some. The data contain approximately 100,000 clones, roughly 87% of them singletons. About this clone: The antigen is not known.

V shed 3 bases and J shed 5 bases, with 14 bases lying between them. Per the germline V gene, CDR1 is SGHRS and CDR2 is YFSETQ. This CDR3 has 14 residues. Notes on the study in general: Seropositive at baseline were only a handful of AZD1222 recipients. Clonal diversity was possibly underestimated, and the donors were mostly white British, with more females. Increased Spike-specific TCR breadth and depth were observed after two AZD1222 doses.

This TCR was sampled from an adult who received the AZD1222 COVID-19 vaccine. Sequencing used peripheral blood, obtained 28 days after the second AZD1222 dose. The chain combines TRBV5-1 with TRBJ1-1; maybe TRBD1 (6 bases). The CDR3 nucleotides are TGCGCCAGCAGCTCCAGGGGCGCAGGAACTGAAGCTTTCTTT. This gives the protein CASSSRGAGTEAFF. Supplemented by reference TRBV5-1 and TRBJ1-1, the full variable domain reads KAGVTQTPRYLIKTRGQQVTLSCSPISGHRSVSWYQQTPGQGLQFLFEYFSETQRNKGNFPGRFSGRQFSNSRSEMNVSTLELGDSALYLCASSSRGAGTEAFFGQGTRLTVV.